These 8 T cell receptor beta chains were all obtained from the same sample, sequenced in a study of blood T cell repertoires in COVID-19. The assay was immunoSEQ multiplex PCR, and TCRdb's table has in-frame clones only and misses some. The sample has 250,000 or so clones, 90% seen once. Material for sequencing was PBMCs or T cells enriched from blood (not recorded which). The origin of the receptors is a woman aged 25 to 39 with acute COVID-19.

There are a few counts of this clone. At the DNA level, this CDR3 is encoded by other sequences in the same sample as well. CDR3 nucleotides: TGTGCCAGCTCACCGGGGCAGGGGGCGAGGGAGCAGTACTTC. Protein product: CASSPGQGAREQYF. The chain uses TRBV18 and TRBJ2-7, with TRBD1 identical over 8 bases. The germline V gene encodes CDR1 KGHSH and CDR2 LQKENI. The CDR3 extends over 14 amino acids. Germline trimming cut 3 bases from V and 7 bases from J; bases unmatched to any gene: 8.

V is TRBV7-2 and J is TRBJ2-3, with TRBD2 identical over 11 bases. The CDR3 is 18 residues long. Germline V lookup: CDR1 SGHTA, CDR2 FQGNSA. The V segment lost 5 bases and the J segment 4 bases; nucleotides outside the gene matches: 14. Written as DNA, the CDR3 is TGTGCCAGCAGCCCAAGGACTAGCGGGTTAAAAGGGGCAGATACGCAGTATTTT. Its translation is CASSPRTSGLKGADTQYF.

This chain links TRBV7-9 with TRBJ2-3; 10 bases are a match to TRBD2. Germline V lookup: CDR1 SEHNR, CDR2 FQNEAQ (reference sequence). The CDR3 consists of 18 residues. The V segment lost 1 base and the J segment 0 bases; nucleotides outside the gene matches: 7. The CDR3 here is CASSLGVAGGASTDTQYF. CDR3 DNA: TGTGCCAGCAGCTTAGGAGTAGCGGGAGGTGCTAGCACAGATACGCAGTATTTT.

The rearrangement joins TRBV5-1 to TRBJ2-7; TRBD1 agrees at 8 bases. The CDR3 runs 13 residues. The ends lost 4 bases at V and 5 bases at J; junction bases unmatched: 5. Germline CDR1 reads SGHRS; CDR2 reads YFSETQ. For the CDR3, the DNA is TGCGCCAGCAGCGCCGACAGGGGAAACGAGCAGTACTTC. Its protein is CASSADRGNEQYF.

The chain employs TRBV7-2 and TRBJ2-7, with D perhaps TRBD2 (6 bases). Germline V gene lookup returns CDR1 SGHTA and CDR2 FQGNSA. The CDR3 is 17 residues long. Trimming pared 1 base from V and 0 bases from J, leaving 16 bases between. DNA of the CDR3: TGTGCCAGCAGCTTAGTGGTGTCAACGGGGGACTCCTACGAGCAGTACTTC. Its translation is CASSLVVSTGDSYEQYF.

This chain links TRBV28 with TRBJ2-7; 9 positions agree with TRBD2. The germline V gene has CDR1 MDHEN and CDR2 SYDVKM. The CDR3 runs to 16 residues. The J segment lost 4 bases and the V segment lost 2 bases, leaving 9 bases of the junction unmatched. The CDR3 here is CASSLRAGGARYEQYF. DNA for the CDR3: TGTGCCAGCAGTTTACGCGCGGGAGGGGCTCGGTACGAGCAGTACTTC.

DNA of the CDR3: TGTGCCAGCAGTCTCCCCGGGAGCGGGAGTGGTAATGAGCAGTTCTTC. Translation: CASSLPGSGSGNEQFF. The chain joins TRBV27 to TRBJ2-1; 8 bases line up with TRBD2. Trimming cost V 5 bases and J 7 bases; bases outside gene matches: 13. Germline loops: CDR1 MNHEY, CDR2 SMNVEV (reference sequence). The CDR3 is 16 amino acids.

The rearrangement links TRBV7-2 to TRBJ1-6; D is unclear. The CDR3 loop spans 12 amino acids. Germline CDR1 SGHTA, CDR2 FQGNSA. V shed 2 bases and J shed 9 bases, with 5 bases lying between them. The CDR3 sequence: CASSLYSSPLHF. CDR3 in DNA: TGTGCCAGCAGCTTATACAGTTCACCCCTCCACTTT.